This T cell receptor (beta chain) was sequenced during a study of blood T cell repertoires in COVID-19. TCRdb keeps only in-frame clones here, not all; method: immunoSEQ multiplex PCR. The table lists approximately 20,000 clones, over 90% of them singletons. The length of the CDR3 is 15 residues. Trimming took off 1 base at V and 4 bases at J, with 10 bases between the two ends. CDR1 is SEHNR, CDR2 FQNEAQ, per germline (reference sequence). The receptor was derived from a woman aged 45-60 years with active COVID-19. V is TRBV7-9 and J is TRBJ2-2; D is unresolved. Material for sequencing was peripheral blood. The DNA of the CDR3 is TGTGCCAGCAGCTTAGGGCCGTCCTCCACCGGGGAGCTGTTTTTT. The encoded protein is CASSLGPSSTGELFF. Supplemented by reference TRBV7-9 and TRBJ2-2, the full variable domain reads DTGVSQNPRHKITKRGQNVTFRCDPISEHNRLYWYRQTLGQGPEFLTYFQNEAQLEKSRLLSDRFSAERPKGSFSTLEIQRTEQGDSAMYLCASSLGPSSTGELFFGEGSRLTVL.